This record covers a single T cell receptor (beta chain). This sample stems from a study of blood T cell repertoires in COVID-19. Study-wide context: Sample material is recorded as cDNA or gDNA derived from T cells, B-cell-depleted T cells, or PBMCs.

Per the authors' pipeline: Nucleated cell counts were estimated from reference gene primer amplification. Profiling relied on immunoSEQ multiplex PCR, and the TCRdb table lists in-frame clones only, not all of them. V, J and clone size reflect that table, while D and trimming were determined from the DNA. This sample has about 180,000 clones, with roughly 86% found just once. The V and J ends lost 3 bases and 2 bases, in that order; junction bases with no gene match: 2. Per the germline V gene, CDR1 is SGHNT and CDR2 is YYREEE (reference sequence). This CDR3 is built from 15 residues. The V and J genes are TRBV5-4 and TRBJ2-1; 10 bases fit TRBD2. The sequenced sample consisted of peripheral blood. This TCR was recovered from a woman aged 25 to 39 with active or convalescent COVID-19. The CDR3 is CASSSGTSAYNEQFF. CDR3 bases: TGTGCCAGCAGCTCCGGGACTAGCGCCTACAATGAGCAGTTCTTC. Together with reference TRBV5-4 and TRBJ2-1, the CDR3 gives the full variable domain: ETGVTQSPTHLIKTRGQQVTLRCSSQSGHNTVSWYQQALGQGPQFIFQYYREEENGRGNFPPRFSGLQFPNYSSELNVNALELDDSALYLCASSSGTSAYNEQFFGPGTRLTVL.